The 26 T cell receptor beta chains below were found in one sample sequenced in a study of T-cell memory formation after mild COVID-19. TCRdb reanalysed the 5' RACE reads using MiXCR and keeps one entry per CDR3 protein. The sample holds about 400,000 distinct CDR3 sequences, more than 20% seen once. The sequencing sample was made of PBMCs or a T cell subset sorted from them (not recorded which). These receptors originate from an adult woman who had mild COVID-19 (a few samples of this study predate the infection). Cell type and time point are not known.

This clonotype was observed a few times. V and J are TRBV12-3 or TRBV12-4 and TRBJ2-1; D is undetermined. Between the trimmed V and J ends, which lost 8 bases and 6 bases, there was a span of 14 bases. CDR3 length: 13 residues. CDR3 sequence: CASRATRRNEQFF. CDR3 sequence (DNA): TGTGCCAGCCGGGCGACTCGACGCAATGAGCAGTTCTTC.

This clonotype was seen more than once but under ten times. The rearrangement uses TRBV27 and TRBJ1-2, with D possibly matching TRBD1 (5 bases). Germline V lookup: CDR1 MNHEY, CDR2 SMNVEV (reference sequence). V lost 3 bases and J 2 bases, leaving 10 bases between the germline ends. The length of the CDR3 is 14 residues. In DNA form, the CDR3 reads TGTGCCAGCAGTTTTCAGAGACAGAACTATGGCTACACCTTC. Residues: CASSFQRQNYGYTF.

J is TRBJ2-3 and V is TRBV29-1; no firm D call. The CDR3 is 10 residues long. In germline, CDR1 is SQVTM, CDR2 ANQGSEA. With 8 bases removed from V and 6 bases from J, the gap between germline ends came to 9 bases. The DNA for the CDR3 is TGCAGCTCTTTTTGGGATACGCAGTATTTT. Residues: CSSFWDTQYF.

Ten or more counts support this clonotype. The V gene is TRBV4-3, the J gene TRBJ2-1; 11 bases line up with TRBD2. After removal of 0 bases from V and 9 bases from J, the junction contained 10 bases not matched to a gene. This CDR3 region has 17 residues. Germline CDR1 and CDR2: LGHNA and YSLEER. The CDR3: CASSQDRGTSGSLEQFF. CDR3 bases: TGCGCCAGCAGCCAAGATAGGGGAACTAGCGGGAGTCTTGAGCAGTTCTTC.

The V gene is TRBV5-1, the J gene TRBJ2-3, with 11 bases matching TRBD2. The CDR3 extends over 16 amino acids. CDR1 is SGHRS, CDR2 YFSETQ, per germline. Germline trimming cut 1 base from V and 3 bases from J; bases unmatched to any gene: 4. Written as DNA, the CDR3 is TGCGCCAGCAGCTTGCTGACTAGCGGGGATACAGATACGCAGTATTTT. It encodes CASSLLTSGDTDTQYF.

The chain uses TRBV12-3 or TRBV12-4 and TRBJ2-3; 10 bases fit TRBD1. The length of the CDR3 is 15 residues. The V segment lost 6 bases and the J segment 4 bases; nucleotides outside the gene matches: 7. CDR3: CASRSGTGDPDTQYF. Written as DNA, the CDR3 is TGTGCCAGCAGGTCCGGGACAGGGGATCCAGATACGCAGTATTTT.

DNA of the CDR3: TGTGCCATCAGTGAGTCGGTCCTCGAGGGGGAGACCCAGTACTTC. Amino acid sequence: CAISESVLEGETQYF. The chain combines TRBV10-3 with TRBJ2-5, with D possibly being TRBD1 or TRBD2 (5 bases each). CDR3 length equals 15 residues. With 0 bases removed from V and 5 bases from J, the gap between germline ends came to 13 bases. The germline V gene encodes CDR1 ENHRY and CDR2 SYGVKD.

The gene calls are TRBV12-3 or TRBV12-4 and TRBJ1-2; D is uncertain. V was trimmed by 3 bases and J by 4 bases, leaving 9 bases between them. This CDR3 is 13 amino acids long. Here the CDR3 reads CASSFLASYGYTF. CDR3 bases: TGTGCCAGCAGTTTTCTGGCATCCTATGGCTACACCTTC.

V and J are TRBV3-1 and TRBJ2-1; 9 bases are a match to TRBD2. V shed 3 bases and J 4 bases; nucleotides not matched to a gene: 13. CDR1 is LGHDT and CDR2 is YNNKEL in the germline V gene (reference sequence). The CDR3 totals 18 residues. As DNA, the CDR3 is TGTGCCAGCAGCCACCTACCTAGGCGACTAGCGGTGTACAATGAGCAGTTCTTC. This gives the protein CASSHLPRRLAVYNEQFF.

The chain carries TRBV29-1 and TRBJ1-1, with unresolved D. The CDR3 spans 11 residues. Germline values: CDR1 SQVTM, CDR2 ANQGSEA. DNA for the CDR3: TGCAGTGCTTCAGAGAACACTGAAGCTTTCTTT. Its translation: CSASENTEAFF.

The rearrangement links TRBV5-1 to TRBJ2-7, with 12 bases aligning to TRBD2. The V gene's germline CDR1 is SGHRS and CDR2 YFSETQ. This CDR3 spans 15 amino acids. With V trimmed by 4 bases and J by 0 bases, 2 bases remained unmatched. CDR3 protein: CASSEGLAGSYEQYF. CDR3 sequence (DNA): TGCGCCAGCAGCGAGGGACTAGCGGGCTCCTACGAGCAGTACTTC.

This clonotype came up many times. The chain couples TRBV6-2 or TRBV6-3 to TRBJ2-5; TRBD1 aligns across 9 bases. Germline CDR1 is MNHEY and CDR2 is SVGEGT. The CDR3 is 15 amino acids. V dropped 5 bases and J dropped 4; count of bases not matched to a gene: 8. The DNA for the CDR3 is TGTGCCAGCAGTGCGGGACAGGGAGATTCAGAGACCCAGTACTTC. It yields the protein CASSAGQGDSETQYF.

The sample holds a few counts of this clonotype. The V call is TRBV7-6, the J call TRBJ2-1; D gene ambiguous. The CDR3 totals 11 residues. With 2 bases removed from V and 8 bases from J, the gap between germline ends came to 4 bases. The germline V gene has CDR1 SGHVS and CDR2 FNYEAQ. CDR3 sequence: CASSLSYEQFF. The CDR3 region has the DNA TGTGCCAGCAGCTTATCGTATGAGCAGTTCTTC.

The chain recombines TRBV4-3 with TRBJ2-7; D is undetermined. Germline CDR1 is LGHNA and CDR2 is YSLEER. This CDR3 contains 15 residues. V lost 0 bases and J lost 3, with 12 bases in between. In nucleotides, the CDR3 is TGCGCCAGCAGCCAAGATCGGACCGACCTCTACGAGCAGTACTTC. Translating gives CASSQDRTDLYEQYF.

The V and J genes are TRBV23-1 and TRBJ2-5; no clear D. TRBV23-1 is treated as an ORF (open reading frame) with a function not yet certain. Trimming stripped 3 bases from V and 5 bases from J, with 10 bases between. This CDR3 comprises 13 residues. The DNA of the CDR3 is TGCGCCAGCAGTCATCAGGCCCTGGAGACCCAGTACTTC. It specifies CASSHQALETQYF.

This clonotype came up many times. J is TRBJ2-1 and V is TRBV5-4, with D maybe TRBD1 (6 bases). With 3 bases removed from V and 4 bases from J, the gap between germline ends came to 14 bases. The CDR3 sequence is 15 residues long. Germline CDR1 reads SGHNT; CDR2 reads YYREEE (reference sequence). In DNA form, the CDR3 reads TGTGCCAGCAGCTCCCAACCGGACAGTTACAATGAGCAGTTCTTC. Protein product: CASSSQPDSYNEQFF.

There are many counts of this clonotype. The chain recombines TRBV27 with TRBJ1-5, with D perhaps TRBD1 (5 bases). The CDR3 spans 16 residues. V was shortened by 5 bases and J by 0 bases, with 14 bases between the two germline ends. Per germline, CDR1 MNHEY and CDR2 SMNVEV (reference sequence). The CDR3 here is CASSMEGTLSNQPQHF. The CDR3, as DNA: TGTGCCAGCAGTATGGAGGGGACCCTTAGCAATCAGCCCCAGCATTTT.

V is TRBV6-6 and J is TRBJ2-1; TRBD2 matches 8 bases. The CDR3 extends over 17 amino acids. Per the germline V gene, CDR1 is MNHNY and CDR2 is SVGAGI (reference sequence). V was clipped by 2 bases and J by 10 bases; unmatched bases: 16. The CDR3 is CASSYTSAGGGLEEQFF. In nucleotides, the CDR3 is TGTGCCAGCAGTTACACCTCCGCCGGGGGGGGACTAGAAGAGCAGTTCTTC.

This rearrangement joins TRBV12-3 or TRBV12-4 to TRBJ2-3; the D gene is possibly TRBD1 (5 bases). Between the trimmed V and J ends, which lost 3 bases and 2 bases, there was a span of 15 bases. The CDR3 is made up of 16 amino acids. CDR3 nucleotides: TGTGCCAGCAGTTTTCGACTCAGGGCCCCCACAGATACGCAGTATTTT. It specifies CASSFRLRAPTDTQYF.

The rearrangement links TRBV20-1 to TRBJ2-1; 11 bases are a match to TRBD2. The V gene end was trimmed by 4 bases and the J gene end by 1 base; junction bases not matched to a gene: 6. The CDR3 totals 16 residues. The germline gives CDR1 DFQATT, CDR2 SNEGSKA (reference sequence). The CDR3 loop is CSAKELAGVSYNEQFF. For the CDR3, the DNA is TGCAGTGCTAAGGAACTAGCGGGAGTATCCTACAATGAGCAGTTCTTC.

This clonotype showed up just a few times. The chain is built from TRBV27 and TRBJ2-2, with a tentative D call TRBD1 (6 bases). The CDR3 is made up of 15 amino acids. The V end was cut by 3 bases, the J end by 4 bases, with 12 bases between. Germline values: CDR1 MNHEY, CDR2 SMNVEV (reference sequence). The CDR3 DNA follows: TGTGCCAGCAGTTTGGCCAGGGGCGTCACCGGGGAGCTGTTTTTT. As protein: CASSLARGVTGELFF.

This clonotype was seen at least ten times. The chain joins TRBV9 to TRBJ2-1; possibly TRBD1 or TRBD2 for D (6 bases each). With 4 bases removed from V and 5 bases from J, the gap between germline ends came to 19 bases. CDR1 is SGDLS and CDR2 is YYNGEE in the germline V gene. This CDR3 comprises 16 residues. In nucleotides, the CDR3 is TGTGCCAGCAGCCCCCGAGTGGGGGGCTTCAACAATGAGCAGTTCTTC. The encoded protein is CASSPRVGGFNNEQFF. The complete variable domain, with remaining parts taken from reference TRBV9 and TRBJ2-1, reads DSGVTQTPKHLITATGQRVTLRCSPRSGDLSVYWYQQSLDQGLQFLIQYYNGEERAKGNILERFSAQQFPDLHSELNLSSLELGDSALYFCASSPRVGGFNNEQFFGPGTRLTVL.

CDR3 protein: CASSQASGTGTHEQYF. Written as DNA, the CDR3 is TGCGCCAGCAGCCAGGCCTCCGGGACAGGGACACACGAGCAGTACTTC. J is TRBJ2-7 and V is TRBV4-3; TRBD1 matches 9 bases. The germline gives CDR1 LGHNA, CDR2 YSLEER. Losses at the gene ends were 3 bases for V and 5 bases for J; bases not matched to a gene: 11. The CDR3 contains 16 residues.

This chain joins TRBV5-1 and TRBJ2-4, with TRBD2 as a possible D gene (7 bases). The germline gives CDR1 SGHRS, CDR2 YFSETQ. This CDR3 spans 16 amino acids. V lost 0 bases and J lost 10, with 20 bases in between. The chain's CDR3 is CASSLAGGTRTPIQYF. The CDR3 DNA reads as TGCGCCAGCAGCTTGGCCGGGGGGACAAGGACGCCTATTCAGTACTTC. Full variable domain (rest looked up from reference TRBV5-1 and TRBJ2-4): KAGVTQTPRYLIKTRGQQVTLSCSPISGHRSVSWYQQTPGQGLQFLFEYFSETQRNKGNFPGRFSGRQFSNSRSEMNVSTLELGDSALYLCASSLAGGTRTPIQYFGAGTRLSVL.

This clonotype appeared a few times. The genes are TRBV9 and TRBJ2-1; tentative D call: TRBD2 (7 bases). Trimming took 0 bases from V and 6 from J, leaving 13 bases between them. Germline CDR1 reads SGDLS; CDR2 reads YYNGEE. The length of the CDR3 is 15 residues. CDR3 sequence reads: CASSVDGGARNEQFF. The CDR3 bases are TGTGCCAGCAGCGTAGATGGGGGGGCCCGCAATGAGCAGTTCTTC.

The rearrangement links TRBV19 to TRBJ1-5; D is uncertain. The CDR3 runs 15 residues. V gave up 0 bases and J gave up 7 bases, with 13 bases separating them. CDR1 is LNHDA and CDR2 is SQIVND in the germline V gene (reference sequence). The CDR3 sequence is CASSIEGVNGQPQHF. CDR3 coding DNA: TGTGCCAGTAGTATAGAGGGAGTCAATGGCCAGCCCCAGCATTTT.